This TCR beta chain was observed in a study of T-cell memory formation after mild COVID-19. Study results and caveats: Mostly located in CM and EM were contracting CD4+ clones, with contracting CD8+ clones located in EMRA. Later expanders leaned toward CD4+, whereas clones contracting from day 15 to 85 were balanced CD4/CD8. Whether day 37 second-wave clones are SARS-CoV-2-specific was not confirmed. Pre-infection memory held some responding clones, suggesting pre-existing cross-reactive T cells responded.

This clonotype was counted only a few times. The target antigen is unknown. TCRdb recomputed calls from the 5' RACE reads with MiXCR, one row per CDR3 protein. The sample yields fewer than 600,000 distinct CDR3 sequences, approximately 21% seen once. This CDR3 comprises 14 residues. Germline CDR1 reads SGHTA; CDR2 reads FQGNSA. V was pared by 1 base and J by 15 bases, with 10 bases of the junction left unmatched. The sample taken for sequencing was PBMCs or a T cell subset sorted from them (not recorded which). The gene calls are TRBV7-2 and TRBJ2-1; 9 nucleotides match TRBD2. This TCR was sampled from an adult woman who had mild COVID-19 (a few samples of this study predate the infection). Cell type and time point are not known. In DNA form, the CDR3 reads TGTGCCAGCAGCTTAGAATTGCGGGAGGGCCAAAGGTTCTTC. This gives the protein CASSLELREGQRFF. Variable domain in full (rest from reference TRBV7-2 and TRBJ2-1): GAGVSQSPSNKVTEKGKDVELRCDPISGHTALYWYRQSLGQGLEFLIYFQGNSAPDKSGLPSDRFSAERTGGSVSTLTIQRTQQEDSAVYLCASSLELREGQRFFGPGTRLTVL.